These T cell receptor beta chains were read from a single sample in a study of CD8 T cells in Susac syndrome. Via MiXCR, TCRdb re-called the immunoSEQ multiplex PCR reads, giving one row per CDR3 protein. The repertoire has about 200,000 distinct CDR3 sequences, over 75% of them found once; the top ten carry about 0.1%. Sequenced input: CD4+ T cells from PBMCs. Receptors were obtained from a human donor with Susac syndrome. Both conserved end residues are part of each CDR3. A D gene is named only where the DNA matches it firmly. Part of the rows lack a size; the others show once, few, many or a class for expanded clones.

clone size: NA; D gene: TRBD2; V gene: TRBV7-3; J gene: TRBJ2-5; CDR3 protein: CASSLMAGGETQYF; CDR3 DNA: TGTGCCAGCAGCTTAATGGCGGGGGGGGAGACCCAGTACTTC
clone size: NA; D gene: NA; V gene: TRBV3-1; J gene: TRBJ2-5; CDR3 protein: CASSQAGYKPHF; CDR3 DNA: TGTGCCAGCAGCCAAGCCGGGTACAAGCCCCACTTC
clone size: once; D gene: TRBD1; V gene: TRBV20-1; J gene: TRBJ1-6; CDR3 protein: CSARGTGTVAYNSPLHF; CDR3 DNA: TGCAGTGCTAGAGGCACAGGGACAGTCGCATATAATTCACCCCTCCACTTT
clone size: NA; D gene: NA; V gene: TRBV6-1; J gene: TRBJ1-5; CDR3 protein: CASSEGGFGNQPQHF; CDR3 DNA: TGTGCCAGCAGCGAGGGGGGCTTCGGCAATCAGCCCCAGCATTTT
clone size: NA; D gene: TRBD1; V gene: TRBV6-5; J gene: TRBJ1-5; CDR3 protein: CASSTGGYSNQPQHF; CDR3 DNA: TGTGCCAGCAGCACAGGGGGATATAGCAATCAGCCCCAGCATTTT
clone size: NA; D gene: TRBD1; V gene: TRBV18; J gene: TRBJ2-7; CDR3 protein: CASSPPGTGINEQYF; CDR3 DNA: TGTGCCAGCTCGCCCCCCGGGACAGGGATCAACGAGCAGTACTTC
clone size: NA; D gene: TRBD2; V gene: TRBV5-1; J gene: TRBJ2-1; CDR3 protein: CASSLQWTSNEQFF; CDR3 DNA: TGCGCCAGCAGCCTCCAATGGACTAGCAATGAGCAGTTCTTC
clone size: NA; D gene: NA; V gene: TRBV3-1; J gene: TRBJ1-5; CDR3 protein: CASSQEWGPGPQHF; CDR3 DNA: TGTGCCAGCAGCCAAGAATGGGGCCCGGGGCCCCAGCATTTT
clone size: NA; D gene: TRBD1; V gene: TRBV5-1; J gene: TRBJ1-5; CDR3 protein: CASSRGQGPDQPQHF; CDR3 DNA: TGCGCCAGCAGCCGCGGACAGGGCCCGGATCAGCCCCAGCATTTT
clone size: NA; D gene: NA; V gene: TRBV12-3/TRBV12-4; J gene: TRBJ2-3; CDR3 protein: CASSFNTDTQYF; CDR3 DNA: TGTGCCAGCAGTTTCAACACAGATACGCAGTATTTT